This TCR beta chain was captured in a study of T cell changes during pregnancy in multiple sclerosis. This table comes from immunoSEQ multiplex PCR, and its TCRdb copy is limited to in-frame clones, with some not included. The data show tens of thousands of clones, approximately 95% seen once. CDR1 is KGHSH and CDR2 is LQKENI in the germline V gene. This CDR3 contains 15 residues. The V and J ends lost 0 bases and 4 bases, in that order; junction bases with no gene match: 0. The rearrangement links TRBV18 to TRBJ2-7; 13 bases agree with TRBD2. This receptor was identified in a female donor with multiple sclerosis, enrolled in a pregnancy study. This sample comprised CD4+ T cells from peripheral blood mononuclear cells, obtained after pregnancy. Written as DNA, the CDR3 is TGTGCCAGCTCACCACCGACTAGCGGGAGGTACGAGCAGTACTTC. Translated, it gives CASSPPTSGRYEQYF.